The clone carrying this TCR beta chain appeared many times. Its antigen is currently unknown. CDR1 is SEHNR, CDR2 FQNEAQ, per germline (reference sequence). V shed 5 bases, J shed 2 bases, and the junction held 9 bases outside the gene matches. This CDR3 is 15 amino acids long. This record belongs to a study of T cell repertoires in cytomegalovirus infection. Regarding the study as a whole: HLA-C-restricted CMV clonotypes gave the most frequent clonotype in two of eight donors.

TCRdb redid the calling of the reads with MiXCR, one entry per CDR3 protein. In the table there are 480,000 or so distinct CDR3 sequences, approximately 11% of which are singletons. Source material: PBMCs. The rearrangement joins TRBV7-9 to TRBJ2-7, with TRBD1 matching 7 bases. This TCR came from a human donor in good health (CMV status not recorded). Some clones in this sample may be carry-over from other donors' samples. The CDR3 here is CASSPDTQGAYEQYF. The CDR3 DNA reads TGTGCCAGCAGCCCCGATACTCAGGGGGCCTACGAGCAGTACTTC. Together with reference TRBV7-9 and TRBJ2-7, the CDR3 gives the full variable domain: DTGVSQNPRHKITKRGQNVTFRCDPISEHNRLYWYRQTLGQGPEFLTYFQNEAQLEKSRLLSDRFSAERPKGSFSTLEIQRTEQGDSAMYLCASSPDTQGAYEQYFGPGTRLTVT.